Shown below are 21 T cell receptor beta chains from a single sample sequenced in a study of Graves' ophthalmopathy and Graves' hyperthyroidism. For repertoire sequencing, the TCR beta CDR3 regions were amplified from RNA transcripts. Following a first-round RT-PCR that used HTBI primers, a second-round multiplex PCR was carried out. One entry per CDR3 protein results from TCRdb running MiXCR on the multiplex PCR reads. The sample holds 1 million to 1.3 million distinct CDR3 sequences; about two fifths are singletons and the top ten take 11%. Sequenced input: peripheral blood or thyroid tissue (not recorded which). These receptor sequences come from an adult man with Graves' hyperthyroidism.

CDR3 sequence: CATSEGYTF. The CDR3 coding sequence is TGTGCCACCAGTGAGGGCTACACCTTC. The chain carries TRBV24-1 and TRBJ1-2, with D unresolved. The germline gives CDR1 KGHDR, CDR2 SFDVKD. Trimming took 4 bases from V and 8 from J, leaving 1 base between them. The length of the CDR3 is 9 residues.

The chain recombines TRBV9 with TRBJ2-6, with TRBD1 matching over 8 bases. CDR1 is SGDLS and CDR2 is YYNGEE in the germline V gene. The CDR3 has 19 residues. The V and J ends lost 1 base and 2 bases, in that order; junction bases with no gene match: 11. The CDR3 nucleotides are TGTGCCAGCAGCGTAAGCCGGGACAGGTCATCGCCTGGGGCCAACGTCCTGACTTTC. This sequence encodes CASSVSRDRSSPGANVLTF.

This clonotype was detected many times. The genes are TRBV7-6 and TRBJ2-7; TRBD1 aligns across 12 bases. The length of the CDR3 is 18 residues. V shed 1 base and J 4 bases; nucleotides not matched to a gene: 11. Germline CDR1 is SGHVS and CDR2 is FNYEAQ. CDR3: CASSLGSPGTGGSYEQYF. For the CDR3, the DNA is TGTGCCAGCAGCTTAGGATCCCCCGGGACAGGGGGCAGTTACGAGCAGTACTTC.

In DNA, the CDR3 is TGTGCCAGCAGCCGGACAGGGGCTCAGTTACTCTACACCTTC. Protein: CASSRTGAQLLYTF. The V gene is TRBV7-2, the J gene TRBJ1-2; 9 nucleotides match TRBD1. The CDR3 covers 14 residues. The junction had 11 bases not matched to a gene; V was cut back by 5 bases and J by 10 bases. The V gene's germline CDR1 is SGHTA and CDR2 FQGNSA.

Concerning this clonotype itself: The junction departs from the called germline gene at one end, perhaps through a read error. The V gene is TRBV20-1, the J gene TRBJ2-5; D is unresolved. The CDR3 is 9 amino acids. In germline, CDR1 is DFQATT, CDR2 SNEGSKA (reference sequence). Here the CDR3 reads CSARDETTF. DNA of the CDR3: TGCAGTGCTAGAGATGAGACGACCTTC.

As to this clonotype: A read error is likely, as this CDR3 ends without the conserved phenylalanine or tryptophan. This chain links TRBV10-3 with TRBJ1-1, with TRBD1 matching over 8 bases. Germline lookup yields CDR1 ENHRY and CDR2 SYGVKD. CDR3 length: 13 residues. The CDR3 spells CASSLDRATEAFL. Here the CDR3 DNA reads TGTGCCAGCAGTTTGGACAGGGCTACTGAAGCTTTCCTT.

As for this clonotype: A read error may be the cause here, since a much bigger clone is one base away. The V call is TRBV14, the J call TRBJ2-7; no definite D call. Germline loops: CDR1 SGHDN, CDR2 FVKESK. Trimming pared 4 bases from V and 5 bases from J, leaving 9 bases between. The length of the CDR3 is 12 residues. CDR3 nucleotide sequence: TGTGCCAGCAGCCCCCCACGCCACGAGCAGTACTTC. Translation gives CASSPPRHEQYF.

On this clonotype: Being one base from a much bigger clone, this may be a read error. The genes are TRBV19 and TRBJ2-7; D call uncertain. Germline CDR1 is LNHDA and CDR2 is SQIVND (reference sequence). The CDR3 is 13 amino acids. The CDR3 reads CASSATFSHEQYF. CDR3 nucleotides: TGTGCCAGTAGTGCAACCTTCTCCCACGAGCAGTACTTC. The full variable domain, with the rest looked up from reference TRBV19 and TRBJ2-7, is DGGITQSPKYLFRKEGQNVTLSCEQNLNHDAMYWYRQDPGQGLRLIYYSQIVNDFQKGDIAEGYSVSREKKESFPLTVTSAQKNPTAFYLCASSATFSHEQYFGPGTRLTVT.

CDR3 DNA: TGCGCCAGCAGCCATGTTGGCAGGGTAATGGGGACTGAAGCTTTCTTT. Translation gives CASSHVGRVMGTEAFF. The J gene is TRBJ1-1, the V gene TRBV5-1; a possible D gene is TRBD1 (5 bases). CDR3 length equals 16 residues. V lost 4 bases, J lost 5 bases, and 21 bases lay in between. Germline V gene data show CDR1 as SGHRS and CDR2 as YFSETQ. Drawing the rest from reference TRBV5-1 and TRBJ1-1, the complete variable domain is KAGVTQTPRYLIKTRGQQVTLSCSPISGHRSVSWYQQTPGQGLQFLFEYFSETQRNKGNFPGRFSGRQFSNSRSEMNVSTLELGDSALYLCASSHVGRVMGTEAFFGQGTRLTVV.

This clonotype has a single count. The chain recombines TRBV29-1 with TRBJ2-7, with TRBD2 matching over 12 bases. Germline lookup yields CDR1 SQVTM and CDR2 ANQGSEA. The CDR3 is 12 amino acids. Trimming took 6 bases from V and 6 from J; bases not matched to a gene: 3. The CDR3 region is CSVRLAGVEQYF. The DNA for the CDR3 is TGCAGCGTCCGACTAGCGGGAGTCGAGCAGTACTTC.

This chain uses TRBV29-1 with TRBJ1-5; D perhaps matches TRBD1 (5 bases). Germline-derived CDR1 and CDR2 are SQVTM and ANQGSEA. The V end was cut by 0 bases, the J end by 4 bases, with 7 bases between. CDR3 size: 13 residues. CDR3 loop: CSVEEWGNQPQHF. The CDR3 DNA is TGCAGCGTTGAAGAGTGGGGGAATCAGCCCCAGCATTTT. Using reference TRBV29-1 and TRBJ1-5 for the parts outside the CDR3, the full variable domain is SAVISQKPSRDICQRGTSLTIQCQVDSQVTMMFWYRQQPGQSLTLIATANQGSEATYESGFVIDKFPISRPNLTFSTLTVSNMSPEDSSIYLCSVEEWGNQPQHFGDGTRLSIL.

This clonotype occurred a few times. The chain links TRBV19 to TRBJ1-2; perhaps TRBD1 as D (6 bases). This CDR3 comprises 15 residues. V was cut by 6 bases and J by 3 bases, with 17 bases left in between. CDR1 is LNHDA and CDR2 is SQIVND in the germline V gene (reference sequence). The CDR3 loop is CASSPGAWGDYGYTF. Here the CDR3 DNA reads TGTGCCAGTAGCCCGGGGGCTTGGGGGGACTATGGCTACACCTTC.

The V and J genes are TRBV5-1 and TRBJ2-7; D possibly corresponds to TRBD1 (5 bases). Trimming left V 7 bases short and J 3 bases short, with 17 bases between. Germline assignment: CDR1 SGHRS and CDR2 YFSETQ. The CDR3 length is 14 residues. The CDR3 spells CASASDLGLYEQYF. CDR3 nucleotides: TGCGCCAGCGCTTCCGACTTGGGGCTCTACGAGCAGTACTTC.

V is TRBV10-3 and J is TRBJ2-5; D gene ambiguous. The CDR3 length is 11 residues. Deletions cut 10 bases from V and 8 bases from J, with 14 bases between. Germline CDR1 is ENHRY and CDR2 is SYGVKD. CDR3 protein: CASREQSTQYF. As DNA, the CDR3 is TGTGCCAGCAGAGAGCAAAGCACCCAGTACTTC.

This clonotype has a count of ten or more. This chain connects TRBV20-1 to TRBJ2-5; possibly TRBD2 for D (7 bases). Looked up from germline, CDR1 is DFQATT and CDR2 is SNEGSKA (reference sequence). The CDR3 length is 13 residues. V gave up 5 bases and J gave up 4 bases, with 14 bases separating them. The CDR3 loop is CSAGRGPGETQYF. The CDR3 bases are TGCAGTGCTGGGCGGGGGCCGGGAGAGACCCAGTACTTC.

CDR3 sequence: CSARDSTGNTGELFF. DNA of the CDR3: TGCAGTGCTAGAGACTCGACAGGGAACACCGGGGAGCTGTTTTTT. The V gene is TRBV20-1, the J gene TRBJ2-2; D is possibly TRBD1 (6 bases). CDR3 length: 15 amino acids. V gave up 0 bases and J gave up 1 base, with 9 bases separating them. Germline assignment: CDR1 DFQATT and CDR2 SNEGSKA (reference sequence).

The chain combines TRBV15 with TRBJ2-1; D might be TRBD1 (6 bases). CDR3 size: 14 residues. CDR1 and CDR2 from the germline V gene are LNHNV and YYDKDF (reference sequence). V was clipped by 0 bases and J by 7 bases, with 10 bases between them. The CDR3 nucleotides are TGTGCCACCAGCAGAGAACAGGGAGCGAATGAGCAGTTCTTC. Its protein is CATSREQGANEQFF.

V gene TRBV14 combines with J gene TRBJ2-2; TRBD1 or TRBD2 may be the D gene (6 bases each). The CDR3 sequence is 16 residues long. Germline-derived CDR1 and CDR2 are SGHDN and FVKESK. Trimming took off 4 bases at V and 8 bases at J, with 20 bases between the two ends. CDR3 residues: CASSPGAGHPVGELFF. As DNA, the CDR3 is TGTGCCAGCAGCCCAGGGGCGGGGCATCCGGTTGGGGAGCTGTTTTTT.

This rearrangement joins TRBV7-2 to TRBJ1-6; TRBD1 matches 7 bases. The CDR3 covers 15 residues. Germline assignment: CDR1 SGHTA and CDR2 FQGNSA. J was trimmed by 11 bases and V by 6 bases; bases with no gene match: 13. CDR3 in DNA: TGTGCCAGCAGAAAAGACAGGGTTACCAATCCACCCCTCCACTTT. Translated: CASRKDRVTNPPLHF.

In its sample, this clonotype was seen many times. V usage is TRBV7-9 and J usage is TRBJ2-7, with no clear D. In germline, CDR1 is SEHNR, CDR2 FQNEAQ (reference sequence). The V end was cut by 5 bases, the J end by 6 bases, with 17 bases between. The CDR3 covers 14 residues. The CDR3 sequence: CASSPEADLIEQYF. CDR3 DNA sequence: TGTGCCAGCAGCCCAGAGGCCGACCTAATCGAGCAGTACTTC.

This rearrangement joins TRBV5-1 to TRBJ1-6; no definite D call. CDR3 length: 18 residues. The V gene's germline CDR1 is SGHRS and CDR2 YFSETQ. V gave up 3 bases and J gave up 9 bases, with 25 bases separating them. CDR3 bases: TGCGCCAGCAGCTCACCCATAGGGCCGACGGCCCGGGGTTCACCCCTCCACTTT. Translating gives CASSSPIGPTARGSPLHF.